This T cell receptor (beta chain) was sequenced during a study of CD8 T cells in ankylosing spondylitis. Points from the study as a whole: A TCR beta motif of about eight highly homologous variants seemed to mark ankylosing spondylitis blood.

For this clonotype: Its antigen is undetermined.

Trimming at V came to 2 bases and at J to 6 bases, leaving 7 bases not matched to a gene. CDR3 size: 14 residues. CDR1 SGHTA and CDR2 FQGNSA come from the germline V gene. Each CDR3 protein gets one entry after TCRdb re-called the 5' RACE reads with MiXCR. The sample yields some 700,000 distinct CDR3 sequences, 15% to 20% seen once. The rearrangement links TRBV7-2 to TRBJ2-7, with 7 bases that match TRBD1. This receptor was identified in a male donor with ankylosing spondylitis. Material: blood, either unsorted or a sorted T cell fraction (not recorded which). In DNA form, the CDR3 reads TGTGCCAGCAGCTTACAGGACAGGACAACCGAGCAGTACTTC. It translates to CASSLQDRTTEQYF.